This TCR beta chain was observed in a study of CD8+CD57+ T cells in acquired aplastic anemia. Study context: DNA per sorted CD4+ or CD8+ sample ranged about 0.17 to 27.4 ug, averaging 3.2 ug. For CD4+ cells, healthy donors had an average of approximately 11 million reads.

Study observations and caveats: The CD8+ Simpson's diversity of patients and controls was not significantly different.

Profiling that covered TCR beta VDJ and CDR3 relied on genomic DNA as its template. TCRdb called the reads again in MiXCR, with one record for every CDR3 protein. This sample has about 400,000 distinct CDR3 sequences, with just under 70% found just once. V was clipped by 6 bases and J by 11 bases, with 17 bases between them. Germline CDR1 and CDR2: DFQATT and SNEGSKA (reference sequence). This CDR3 is built from 11 residues. A note on this clonotype: Its target is not known.

This TCR came from a human donor in good health, serving as a control. The chain has TRBV20-1 and TRBJ2-7, with D hard to call. Source material: sorted CD4+, CD8+, or CD8+CD57+ T cells (not recorded which) from PBMCs. CDR3 in amino acids: CSARPRHFEYF. CDR3 bases: TGCAGTGCCAGACCCCGACACTTTGAGTACTTC.